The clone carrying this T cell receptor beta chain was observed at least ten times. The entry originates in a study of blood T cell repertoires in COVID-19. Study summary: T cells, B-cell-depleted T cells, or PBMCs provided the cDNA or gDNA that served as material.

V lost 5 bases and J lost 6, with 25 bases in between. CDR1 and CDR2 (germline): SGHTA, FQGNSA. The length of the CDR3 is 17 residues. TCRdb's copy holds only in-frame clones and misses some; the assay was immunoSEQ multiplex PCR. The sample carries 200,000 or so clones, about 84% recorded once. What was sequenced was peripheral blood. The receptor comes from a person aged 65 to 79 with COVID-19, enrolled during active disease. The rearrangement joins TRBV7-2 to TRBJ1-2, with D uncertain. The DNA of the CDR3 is TGTGCCAGCAGCGAACGCCTCAGGCCTTACCTAAGGAATGGCTACACCTTC. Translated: CASSERLRPYLRNGYTF.